Shown below are 27 T cell receptor beta chains from a single sample sequenced in a study of blood T cell repertoires in COVID-19. Using immunoSEQ multiplex PCR, the repertoire was profiled, and TCRdb retains in-frame clones only, with some absent. The data show roughly 130,000 clones, roughly 90% seen once. Sequenced material: peripheral blood. These receptors all stem from a human donor with COVID-19, enrolled during active disease. The donor label of this sample is uncertain.

This chain connects TRBV7-2 to TRBJ1-2; D gene unclear. The CDR3 is 12 amino acids. Trimming shortened V by 1 base and J by 8 bases, and 8 bases separated the two germline ends. The germline V gene has CDR1 SGHTA and CDR2 FQGNSA. The CDR3 region is CASSLDAGGYTF. The CDR3 DNA reads TGTGCCAGCAGCTTAGACGCGGGGGGCTACACCTTC.

The chain is built from TRBV6-1 and TRBJ1-5, with 7 bases identical to TRBD1. The CDR3 has 13 amino acids. Trimming removed 3 bases from V and 7 bases from J; junction bases left unmatched: 3. Per germline, CDR1 MNHNS and CDR2 SASEGT. CDR3 DNA sequence: TGTGCCAGCAGTGAGCTAGGGGGCCAGCCCCAGCATTTT. Residues: CASSELGGQPQHF.

There are a few counts of this clone. The chain links TRBV19 to TRBJ2-7, with 7 bases fitting TRBD1. Germline V CDR1 and CDR2: LNHDA, SQIVND (reference sequence). There are 14 residues in the CDR3. V gave up 5 bases and J gave up 2 bases; unmatched junction bases: 6. CDR3 nucleotides: TGTGCCAGTAGTCCAACCGGGACAGCCTACGAGCAGTACTTC. Translating it yields CASSPTGTAYEQYF.

The table lists this clone with a count of one. The V gene is TRBV5-6, the J gene TRBJ2-1; D may be TRBD2 (6 bases). Trimming took off 1 base at V and 2 bases at J, with 16 bases between the two ends. The germline CDR1 and CDR2 sequences are SGHDT and YYEEEE. This CDR3 has 17 residues. The CDR3 here is CASSLPSTRLTYNEQFF. The CDR3 DNA reads as TGTGCCAGCAGCTTGCCTTCGACTAGGCTTACCTACAATGAGCAGTTCTTC.

The rearrangement uses TRBV10-3 and TRBJ1-1; D is undetermined. V dropped 2 bases and J dropped 6 bases, with 7 bases sitting between them. CDR1 is ENHRY, CDR2 SYGVKD, per germline. This CDR3 has 12 amino acids. The CDR3 DNA is TGTGCCATCAGTGAGCGTTTCCCTGAAGCTTTCTTT. Its translation is CAISERFPEAFF.

The chain carries TRBV5-1 and TRBJ1-1, with D possibly being TRBD1 (5 bases). Germline V gives CDR1 SGHRS, CDR2 YFSETQ. The V gene lost 2 bases and the J gene lost 1 base, with 9 bases spanning the gap. The CDR3 loop spans 14 amino acids. For the CDR3, the DNA is TGCGCCAGCAGCTTTCAAACAGGGAACACTGAAGCTTTCTTT. This encodes CASSFQTGNTEAFF.

The chain carries TRBV11-3 and TRBJ2-7, with TRBD1 identical over 8 bases. Germline trimming cut 1 base from V and 2 bases from J; bases unmatched to any gene: 10. This CDR3 comprises 17 residues. CDR1 SGHNT and CDR2 YENEEA come from the germline V gene. CDR3 protein: CASSLAGPGQATYEQYF. CDR3 DNA: TGTGCCAGCAGCTTAGCAGGTCCGGGACAGGCAACCTACGAGCAGTACTTC.

This chain connects TRBV7-6 to TRBJ2-3; D call uncertain. Germline V gives CDR1 SGHVS, CDR2 FNYEAQ. V was trimmed by 5 bases and J by 4 bases, leaving 7 bases between them. The CDR3 is made up of 12 amino acids. In DNA form, the CDR3 reads TGTGCCAGCAGCCACCCGGCAGATACGCAGTATTTT. It translates to CASSHPADTQYF.

The chain couples TRBV5-1 to TRBJ2-7; weak D call: TRBD1 (7 bases). In germline, CDR1 is SGHRS, CDR2 YFSETQ. The ends were cut back, 0 bases at V and 4 bases at J, with 14 bases in the middle. CDR3 length: 15 residues. The CDR3 loop is CASSLGRDSLYEQYF. CDR3 DNA: TGCGCCAGCAGCTTGGGGCGGGACAGTCTTTACGAGCAGTACTTC.

The chain couples TRBV19 to TRBJ2-7; 9 nucleotides agree with TRBD2. The CDR3 consists of 15 residues. CDR1 and CDR2 (germline): LNHDA, SQIVND (reference sequence). V shed 7 bases and J 2 bases; nucleotides not matched to a gene: 9. CDR3 DNA sequence: TGTGCCAGTACCGATAGTGAGCGGGGGGCCTACGAGCAGTACTTC. Its translation: CASTDSERGAYEQYF.

The chain has TRBV12-2 and TRBJ1-1; the table assigns TRBD1, which was not confirmed against the DNA. TRBV12-2 is shown as a pseudogene. CDR3 length: 17 amino acids. For the CDR3, the DNA is TGTGCAAGTCGCTCCAAAGGATGGGCGCTGCGTACTCGGGAAGCTTTCTTT. This gives the protein CASRSKGWALRTREAFF.

This clone was seen once. The chain carries TRBV10-3 and TRBJ1-1, with 7 positions matching TRBD1. This CDR3 contains 16 residues. The V and J ends lost 4 bases and 0 bases, in that order; junction bases with no gene match: 8. Germline V gene lookup returns CDR1 ENHRY and CDR2 SYGVKD. CDR3: CAISGARGRMNTEAFF. CDR3 in DNA: TGTGCCATCAGTGGCGCCAGGGGGAGGATGAACACTGAAGCTTTCTTT.

A note on this clone: The sample contains more than one DNA sequence encoding this CDR3. The chain joins TRBV7-2 to TRBJ2-1; 8 nucleotides align to TRBD2. Germline CDR1 reads SGHTA; CDR2 reads FQGNSA. With V trimmed by 1 base and J by 4 bases, 3 bases remained unmatched. This CDR3 has 15 amino acids. The CDR3 nucleotides read TGTGCCAGCAGCTTAGTCGCGGGGGGATACAATGAGCAGTTCTTC. This codes for CASSLVAGGYNEQFF.

The V gene is TRBV15, the J gene TRBJ1-2; the match to TRBD1 covers 10 bases. CDR1 LNHNV and CDR2 YYDKDF come from the germline V gene (reference sequence). CDR3 length: 16 amino acids. The V segment lost 6 bases and the J segment 4 bases; nucleotides outside the gene matches: 11. CDR3 DNA sequence: TGTGCCACCAGTTTGGGACAGGGGCTATCTGGCTATGGCTACACCTTC. Translated: CATSLGQGLSGYGYTF.

The chain is built from TRBV3-1 (or the pseudogene TRBV3-2) and TRBJ2-7, with D tentatively TRBD1 (6 bases). Germline CDR1 LGHDT, CDR2 YNNKEL (reference sequence). V gave up 4 bases and J gave up 7 bases, with 26 bases separating them. The CDR3 covers 17 residues. The DNA for the CDR3 is TGTGCCAGCAGCCTTGACAGGCCAGGAACCTCGGGATGGGAGCAGTACTTC. Its translation: CASSLDRPGTSGWEQYF.

The chain has TRBV4-1 and TRBJ2-7, with 8 nucleotides matching TRBD2. The CDR3 covers 18 residues. The V segment lost 0 bases and the J segment 2 bases; nucleotides outside the gene matches: 12. Germline V CDR1 and CDR2: MGHRA, YSYEKL. CDR3 nucleotide sequence: TGCGCCAGCAGCCAAGACCCCCCCCAAGCGGGGGAAACCTACGAGCAGTACTTC. Encoded protein: CASSQDPPQAGETYEQYF.

The V gene is TRBV10-3, the J gene TRBJ1-2; D may be TRBD1 (5 bases). The CDR3 is 12 residues long. Per the germline V gene, CDR1 is ENHRY and CDR2 is SYGVKD. V was cut by 4 bases and J by 4 bases, with 7 bases left in between. The CDR3 sequence: CAISAQGYGYTF. The CDR3 DNA reads TGTGCCATCAGTGCTCAGGGCTATGGCTACACCTTC.

The chain uses TRBV28 and TRBJ2-6, with TRBD1 as a possible D gene (5 bases). V was cut by 3 bases and J by 0 bases, with 15 bases left in between. CDR3 length equals 18 residues. Germline V gene data show CDR1 as MDHEN and CDR2 as SYDVKM. Written as DNA, the CDR3 is TGTGCCAGCAGTTTCTGGGGCCTTGTTAACTCTGGGGCCAACGTCCTGACTTTC. This gives the protein CASSFWGLVNSGANVLTF. The full variable domain, with the rest looked up from reference TRBV28 and TRBJ2-6, is DVKVTQSSRYLVKRTGEKVFLECVQDMDHENMFWYRQDPGLGLRLIYFSYDVKMKEKGDIPEGYSVSREKKERFSLILESASTNQTSMYLCASSFWGLVNSGANVLTFGAGSRLTVL.

The chain uses TRBV7-9 and TRBJ1-2; D call uncertain. This CDR3 spans 15 amino acids. Germline V lookup: CDR1 SEHNR, CDR2 FQNEAQ (reference sequence). Trimming left V 1 base short and J 4 bases short, with 13 bases between. CDR3 bases: TGTGCCAGCAGCTTAGGAGGGAGGGCGGCCTATGGCTACACCTTC. Encoded protein: CASSLGGRAAYGYTF.

This rearrangement joins TRBV19 to TRBJ2-5, with D possibly TRBD2 on 6 matching bases. This CDR3 has 16 amino acids. With 4 bases removed from V and 2 bases from J, the gap between germline ends came to 17 bases. CDR1 and CDR2 (germline): LNHDA, SQIVND (reference sequence). The CDR3 coding sequence is TGTGCCAGTAGTAAAGCCTCCAGCGGGCAACAAGAGACCCAGTACTTC. Amino acids: CASSKASSGQQETQYF.

The genes are TRBV19 and TRBJ1-2; 9 bases map to TRBD1. V trimming: 5 bases; J trimming: 6 bases; junction bases outside the gene matches: 4. The CDR3 is made up of 13 amino acids. CDR1 and CDR2 (germline): LNHDA, SQIVND (reference sequence). CDR3 DNA sequence: TGTGCCAGTAGTGATTGGACAGGGGATGGCTACACCTTC. Protein: CASSDWTGDGYTF.

The rearrangement uses TRBV7-3 and TRBJ2-1; perhaps TRBD2 as D (6 bases). Germline V gives CDR1 SGHTA, CDR2 FQGTGA. The CDR3 length is 15 residues. Trimming shortened V by 1 base and J by 9 bases, and 16 bases separated the two germline ends. The DNA of the CDR3 is TGTGCCAGCAGCTTAAGGGGCGGAGGGCGCTCTGAGCAGTTCTTC. This sequence encodes CASSLRGGGRSEQFF.

In this sample, this clone turned up once. The chain carries TRBV4-1 and TRBJ2-3; D possibly corresponds to TRBD2 (7 bases). Trimming took 0 bases from V and 0 from J, leaving 10 bases between them. The CDR3 sequence is 16 residues long. From germline, CDR1 is MGHRA and CDR2 YSYEKL. CDR3 bases: TGCGCCAGCAGCCAAGAGGGGGGGGGCAGCACAGATACGCAGTATTTT. Encoded protein: CASSQEGGGSTDTQYF.

The CDR3 DNA sequence: TGTGCCAGTAGTACGGACAGAGCTAACTATGGCTACACCTTC. The encoded protein is CASSTDRANYGYTF. The rearrangement links TRBV19 to TRBJ1-2; tentatively, D is TRBD1 (6 bases). Germline V gene sequence: CDR1 LNHDA, CDR2 SQIVND (reference sequence). The ends were cut back, 4 bases at V and 0 bases at J, with 9 bases in the middle. This CDR3 is 14 amino acids long.

The CDR3 coding sequence is TGTGCCAGCAGCCTGGGAGAGGCTGATGAAAAACTGTTTTTT. Translation: CASSLGEADEKLFF. The J gene is TRBJ1-4, the V gene TRBV11-3; D is unresolved. The V end lost 5 bases, the J end lost 6 bases, and 13 bases lay between the germline ends. The CDR3 length is 14 residues. Germline CDR1 SGHNT, CDR2 YENEEA.

The rearrangement uses TRBV6-2 or TRBV6-3 and TRBJ1-1, with D perhaps TRBD1 (5 bases). The V end was cut by 2 bases, the J end by 7 bases, with 5 bases between. This CDR3 has 11 residues. Per germline, CDR1 MNHEY and CDR2 SVGEGT. The CDR3 DNA reads TGTGCCAGCAGTTACAGGGGTGAAGCTTTCTTT. Protein sequence: CASSYRGEAFF.

The gene calls are TRBV5-6 and TRBJ1-1, with 9 bases aligning to TRBD1. The germline V gene encodes CDR1 SGHDT and CDR2 YYEEEE. CDR3 length: 17 amino acids. J lost 4 bases, V lost 0 bases, and 10 bases had no gene match. The CDR3 region is CASSLEVYRGPGTEAFF. CDR3 sequence (DNA): TGTGCCAGCAGCTTGGAGGTTTACAGGGGGCCGGGCACTGAAGCTTTCTTT.